One and the same sample provided the 11 T cell receptor beta chains below, sequenced in a study of T cells in women clearing cervical HPV infection. Profiling relied on immunoSEQ multiplex PCR, and the TCRdb table lists in-frame clones only, not all of them. The sample has about 24,000 clones; the top ten hold 5.4%. The sequenced sample consisted of blood buffy coat. These receptors originate from a woman aged 18 to 75 with a cervical HPV16 infection that either progressed to CIN3+ or cleared (not recorded which).

Remarks on this clone: Read sequence stops 3 residues before the CDR3 end, and the germline J gene provides the missing end. The chain uses TRBV12-5 and TRBJ2-6; D not resolved. The CDR3 is 17 residues long. Germline lookup yields CDR1 LGHNT and CDR2 FRNRAP. The V and J ends lost 5 bases and 0 bases respectively, with 14 bases between them. CDR3 sequence reads: CASGGPTRGSGANVLTF. CDR3 DNA, as far as it was read: TGTGCTAGTGGTGGGCCAACTCGAGGCTCTGGGGCCAACGTC.

About this clone itself: The read gets to within 3 residues of the CDR3 end, and the germline J gene fills in the rest. V gene TRBV13 combines with J gene TRBJ2-3; either TRBD1 or TRBD2 may supply D (5 bases each). CDR3 length: 15 residues. Germline V gene sequence: CDR1 PRHDT, CDR2 FYEKMQ (reference sequence). CDR3 DNA, as far as it was read: TGTGCCAGCAGCTTTGGAGGCAGGGCTCAAGAGACG. Protein product: CASSFGGRAQET. The CDR3 as a whole reads CASSFGGRAQETQYF.

Note on this clone: The read stops 3 residues short of the end of the CDR3; the missing end is completed from the germline J gene. The V call is TRBV20-1, the J call TRBJ2-3; 9 nucleotides line up with TRBD2. The CDR3 sequence is 15 residues long. The V gene's germline CDR1 is DFQATT and CDR2 SNEGSKA (reference sequence). The CDR3: CSARVVAGVFGTQYF. The sequenced part of the CDR3 DNA is TGCAGTGCTAGAGTTGTAGCGGGGGTTTTCGGGACG.

Comment on this clone: Read data end 3 residues before the CDR3 end; the end is taken from the germline J gene. This sequence joins TRBV20-1 and TRBJ2-3; D is perhaps TRBD1 (8 bases). CDR3 length: 13 residues. Germline loops: CDR1 DFQATT, CDR2 SNEGSKA (reference sequence). CDR3 DNA (partial): TGCAGTGCCACCCAGGGGGCGGGAGAGACG. Translated, it gives CSATQGAGET. The whole CDR3 reads CSATQGAGETQYF.

CDR3 sequence: CASSPWGMNTEAFF. Incomplete CDR3 DNA: TGTGCCAGCTCACCATGGGGCATGAACACTGAA. The chain recombines TRBV18 with TRBJ1-1; possibly TRBD1 for D (5 bases). The read is 3 residues too short to cover the CDR3 end, so that end is filled in from the germline J gene. The CDR3 totals 14 residues. CDR1 KGHSH and CDR2 LQKENI come from the germline V gene. V lost 2 bases to trimming and J lost 0 bases, with 7 bases between them.

Notes on this clone: The CDR3 is cut off 3 residues early in the read; its end comes from the germline J gene. The chain links TRBV30 to TRBJ1-1; D unclear. V dropped 2 bases and J dropped 0 bases, with 7 bases sitting between them. The CDR3 totals 13 residues. Germline-derived CDR1 and CDR2 are GTSNPN and SVGIG (reference sequence). CDR3: CAWSQGLNTEAFF. The CDR3 DNA, read in part, is TGTGCCTGGAGTCAAGGGTTGAACACTGAA.

To note about this clone: The read ends 3 residues shy of where the CDR3 ends; the end is completed using the germline J gene. J is TRBJ1-5 and V is TRBV19; possibly TRBD1 for D (5 bases). Germline values: CDR1 LNHDA, CDR2 SQIVND (reference sequence). V was cut by 3 bases and J by 4 bases, with 13 bases left in between. This CDR3 region has 15 residues. The CDR3 DNA, read in part, is TGTGCCAGTAGTATCCGAGGGGCGATTAATCAGCCC. Translating it yields CASSIRGAINQP. The full CDR3 protein is CASSIRGAINQPQHF. The full variable domain, in which reference TRBV19 and TRBJ1-5 provide the parts outside the CDR3, is DGGITQSPKYLFRKEGQNVTLSCEQNLNHDAMYWYRQDPGQGLRLIYYSQIVNDFQKGDIAEGYSVSREKKESFPLTVTSAQKNPTAFYLCASSIRGAINQPQHFGDGTRLSIL.

For this clone: The read terminates 3 residues before the CDR3 end, so the remaining end is supplied by the germline J gene. This chain joins TRBV28 and TRBJ1-5; D is unresolved. The CDR3 is 13 amino acids. Germline V gives CDR1 MDHEN, CDR2 SYDVKM. Trimming stripped 7 bases from V and 2 bases from J, with 9 bases between. The part of the CDR3 DNA that was read is TGTGCCAGCAAACCCGGGGGCAATCAGCCC. This codes for CASKPGGNQP. The whole CDR3 protein is CASKPGGNQPQHF.

With regard to this clone: The read gets to within 3 residues of the CDR3 end, and the germline J gene fills in the rest. The V gene is TRBV20-1, the J gene TRBJ1-1; 10 bases fit TRBD1. From germline, CDR1 is DFQATT and CDR2 SNEGSKA (reference sequence). The CDR3 runs to 15 residues. V trimming: 6 bases; J trimming: 1 base; junction bases outside the gene matches: 8. CDR3 DNA (partial): TGCAGTGCCGACCGGACAGGGGGAAGGAACACTGAA. Translated: CSADRTGGRNTE. The whole CDR3 is CSADRTGGRNTEAFF.

Concerning this clone itself: The CDR3 goes on 3 residues after the read ends, and that part is filled in from the germline J gene. The chain employs TRBV20-1 and TRBJ1-4, with D possibly matching TRBD1 (6 bases). V lost 6 bases and J 0 bases, leaving 11 bases between the germline ends. The germline CDR1 and CDR2 sequences are DFQATT and SNEGSKA (reference sequence). The CDR3 sequence is 14 residues long. The CDR3 region is CSARTASTNEKLFF. The sequenced part of the CDR3 DNA is TGCAGTGCGAGGACAGCATCAACTAATGAAAAA.

Concerning this clone itself: Read coverage stops 3 residues before the CDR3 terminus; the germline J gene supplies the remainder. The V gene is TRBV10-3, the J gene TRBJ1-2, with TRBD1 identical over 7 bases. CDR1 is ENHRY, CDR2 SYGVKD, per germline. Trimming took 6 bases from V and 2 from J; bases not matched to a gene: 3. The CDR3 extends over 13 amino acids. CDR3: CAIRGTVNYGYTF. CDR3 DNA, as far as it was read: TGTGCCATCAGGGGGACAGTGAACTATGGC.